This TCR beta chain is from a study of CD8+CD57+ T cells in acquired aplastic anemia. Study overall: Roughly 3 ug was the average amount of DNA from sorted CD4+ and CD8+ cells.

J was trimmed by 7 bases and V by 4 bases; bases with no gene match: 2. The CDR3 covers 13 residues. Germline V gives CDR1 MNHEY, CDR2 SMNVEV (reference sequence). Genomic DNA constituted the template upon which TCR beta VDJ and CDR3 profiling was performed. Each CDR3 protein gets one entry after TCRdb re-called the reads with MiXCR. The table includes roughly 150,000 distinct CDR3 sequences, approximately 40% detected once. This TCR was recovered from a human donor in good health. The sequencing input was sorted CD4+, CD8+, or CD8+CD57+ T cells (not recorded which) from PBMCs. The chain joins TRBV27 to TRBJ1-3, with 9 bases matching TRBD1. DNA of the CDR3: TGTGCCAGCAGTTCAGGACAGGGGAACACCATATATTTT. Its translation is CASSSGQGNTIYF.